This T cell receptor beta chain appears in the sequencing data of a study of blood T cell repertoires in COVID-19. Germline V gene data show CDR1 as LGHDT and CDR2 as YNNKEL (reference sequence). V shed 4 bases and J shed 0 bases, with 13 bases lying between them. The CDR3 totals 15 residues. As processed by the authors: How many nucleated cells were present was estimated from reference gene primer amplification. Profiled with immunoSEQ multiplex PCR; TCRdb holds only in-frame clones, not every one. V and J calls and clone size are as listed in that table; D and trimming were resolved from the DNA. The sample records about 140,000 clones, around 88% being singletons.

The sequencing input was peripheral blood. This clonotype was obtained from a woman aged 55-69 years with acute or convalescent COVID-19. The chain is built from TRBV3-1 (or the pseudogene TRBV3-2) and TRBJ2-7; TRBD2 is a possible D gene (6 bases). The CDR3 nucleotides read TGTGCCAGCAGCCCACGACTCGGGAGCTCCTACGAGCAGTACTTC. Translated, it gives CASSPRLGSSYEQYF.